This T cell receptor beta chain was recovered during a study of T-cell reconstitution after alpha-beta-depleted transplantation in children. The CDR3 has 14 amino acids. V gave up 6 bases and J gave up 3 bases; unmatched junction bases: 7. Germline CDR1 is MNHNS and CDR2 is SASEGT. Unique molecular identifiers were incorporated during preparation of the TCRbeta library. TCRdb re-derived calls from the PCR reads in MiXCR, one entry per CDR3 protein. The sample records around 500,000 distinct CDR3 sequences, more than 20% being singletons. The table lists this clonotype with a few counts. The rearrangement joins TRBV6-1 to TRBJ2-5; 7 positions match TRBD1. Sequencing was performed on PBMCs, mostly from graft donor cells, taken 360 days after TCRalphabeta/CD19-depleted stem cell transplant. This TCR derives from a boy less than two years old who had a stem cell transplant for acute myeloid leukemia, so the T cells may come from the graft donor. The CDR3 loop is CASSHGGQKETQYF. In DNA form, the CDR3 reads TGTGCCAGCAGCCATGGGGGACAGAAAGAGACCCAGTACTTC.